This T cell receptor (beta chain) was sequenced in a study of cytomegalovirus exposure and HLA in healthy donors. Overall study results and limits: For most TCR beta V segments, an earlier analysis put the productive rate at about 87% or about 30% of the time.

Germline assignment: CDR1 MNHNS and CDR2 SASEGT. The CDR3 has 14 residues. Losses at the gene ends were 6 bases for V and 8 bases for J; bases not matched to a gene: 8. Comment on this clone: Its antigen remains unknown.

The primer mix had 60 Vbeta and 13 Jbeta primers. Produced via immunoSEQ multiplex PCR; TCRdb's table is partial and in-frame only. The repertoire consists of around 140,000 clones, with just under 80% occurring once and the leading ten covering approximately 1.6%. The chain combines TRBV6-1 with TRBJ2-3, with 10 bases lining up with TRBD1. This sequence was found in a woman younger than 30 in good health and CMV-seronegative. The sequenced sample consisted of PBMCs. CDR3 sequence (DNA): TGTGCCAGCAGCGGACAGGGGGTAAAGGGTACGCAGTATTTT. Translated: CASSGQGVKGTQYF.